The next 7 T cell receptor beta chains were all read from a single sample in a study of cytomegalovirus exposure and HLA in healthy donors. TCRdb keeps only in-frame clones here, not all; method: immunoSEQ multiplex PCR. Here the sample spans some 350,000 clones, roughly nine tenths being singletons. Sequenced sample: PBMCs. The receptors come from a woman under 40 in good health and CMV-seropositive.

This chain connects TRBV7-6 to TRBJ2-3; 9 bases match TRBD2. Unmatched junction bases numbered 11, after V lost 5 bases and J lost 2 bases. Germline values: CDR1 SGHVS, CDR2 FNYEAQ. CDR3 length equals 17 residues. This CDR3 reads CASSTDAPSGATDTQYF. In DNA form, the CDR3 reads TGTGCCAGCAGCACAGACGCGCCTAGCGGGGCCACAGATACGCAGTATTTT.

V gene TRBV5-4 combines with J gene TRBJ2-1, with 10 nucleotides matching TRBD2. Per germline, CDR1 SGHNT and CDR2 YYREEE (reference sequence). CDR3 length equals 15 residues. Trimming cost V 4 bases and J 12 bases; bases outside gene matches: 13. This chain's CDR3 is CASSLGLAEMLGQFF. In DNA form, the CDR3 reads TGTGCCAGCAGCCTAGGACTAGCGGAAATGTTGGGGCAGTTCTTC.

The chain uses TRBV29-1 and TRBJ2-7; weak D call: TRBD1 (5 bases). The germline CDR1 and CDR2 sequences are SQVTM and ANQGSEA. V shed 4 bases and J shed 6 bases, with 16 bases lying between them. The CDR3 totals 13 residues. The chain's CDR3 is CSVGDSFLPEQYF. CDR3 DNA: TGCAGCGTTGGAGACAGTTTTCTCCCCGAGCAGTACTTC.

The chain employs TRBV29-1 and TRBJ2-3, with D possibly TRBD1 on 7 matching bases. V lost 3 bases, J lost 2 bases, and 12 bases lay in between. Per the germline V gene, CDR1 is SQVTM and CDR2 is ANQGSEA. CDR3 size: 14 residues. The CDR3, as DNA: TGCAGCGTTGACAGGGGGGTTTACACAGATACGCAGTATTTT. Amino acid sequence: CSVDRGVYTDTQYF.

This CDR3 reads CASVSRGSTDTQYF. The CDR3 nucleotides read TGTGCCAGCGTTTCGAGGGGGAGCACAGATACGCAGTATTTT. This chain joins TRBV28 and TRBJ2-3; TRBD1 might be the D (6 bases). The ends were cut back, 8 bases at V and 0 bases at J, with 12 bases in the middle. Germline-derived CDR1 and CDR2 are MDHEN and SYDVKM. The CDR3 spans 14 residues.

This clone was observed a handful of times. The chain is built from TRBV7-9 and TRBJ2-1; no reliable D call. The CDR3 runs to 13 residues. From germline, CDR1 is SEHNR and CDR2 FQNEAQ (reference sequence). Trimming shortened V by 2 bases and J by 5 bases, and 7 bases separated the two germline ends. CDR3 in amino acids: CASSLSDNNEQFF. In DNA form, the CDR3 reads TGTGCCAGCAGCTTATCAGACAACAATGAGCAGTTCTTC.

The V gene is TRBV9, the J gene TRBJ2-3; 7 nucleotides line up with TRBD2. Losses at the gene ends were 3 bases for V and 3 bases for J; bases not matched to a gene: 10. Germline loops: CDR1 SGDLS, CDR2 YYNGEE. The CDR3 is 16 amino acids. This CDR3 is CASSAPVAGPTDTQYF. In DNA, the CDR3 is TGTGCCAGCAGCGCCCCCGTAGCGGGCCCGACAGATACGCAGTATTTT.